The clone carrying this T cell receptor beta chain was counted ten times or more. No antigen is known for it. These data belong to a study of CD8 T cells in ankylosing spondylitis. The V end lost 4 bases, the J end lost 3 bases, and 17 bases lay between the germline ends. The CDR3 is made up of 15 amino acids. Germline-derived CDR1 and CDR2 are SGHRS and YFSETQ. Each TCR beta library was made by quantitative 5'-RACE that incorporated molecular barcodes. TCRdb re-derived calls from the 5' RACE reads in MiXCR, one entry per CDR3 protein. This sample carries fewer than 350,000 distinct CDR3 sequences, roughly 10% of them seen once, and the ten largest clones take 9.1%. Regarding the study as a whole: Existing reports had already noted some motif variants in reactive arthritis synovial fluid and blood. Disease-linked clones bore a CD8+ phenotype, appearing relatively rarely in peripheral blood. The study looked at matched synovial fluid samples from ankylosing spondylitis patients. Disease-linked clones were reported to be significantly enriched there.

This rearrangement joins TRBV5-1 to TRBJ2-7; D remains unclear. Sample: blood, either unsorted or a sorted T cell fraction (not recorded which). The receptor was derived from a female donor with ankylosing spondylitis or in good health (not recorded which). The CDR3 protein is CASSPLSLTGYEQYF. DNA of the CDR3: TGCGCCAGCAGCCCTTTGTCCCTAACGGGCTACGAGCAGTACTTC.